One sample yielded the 29 T cell receptor beta chains listed below, sequenced in a study of type 1 regulatory T cells. Antigens for these TCRs are unknown. A single record per CDR3 protein comes from TCRdb applying MiXCR to the reads. Altogether approximately 42,000 distinct CDR3 sequences are present, 9.5% to 15% being singletons, with the ten largest covering roughly 8%. Input material: cultured non-Tr1 T cells, either the whole culture or a sorted T cell fraction (not recorded which). Receptors originate from a human donor in good health.

This clonotype was picked up many times. The CDR3 DNA follows: TGTGCCAGCAGTGGAAAGAACACTGAAGCTTTCTTT. Protein sequence: CASSGKNTEAFF. The chain employs TRBV12-3 or TRBV12-4 and TRBJ1-1, with D uncertain. V lost 5 bases and J 1 base, leaving 5 bases between the germline ends. CDR3 length: 12 residues.

Comments on this clonotype: This may be a read error: a much more frequent sequence differs by one nucleotide. The V gene is TRBV7-2, the J gene TRBJ2-7; possibly TRBD1 for D (6 bases). The germline gives CDR1 SGHTA, CDR2 FQGNSA. There are 12 residues in the CDR3. This CDR3 reads CASSLPNLGQHF. In DNA form, the CDR3 reads TGTGCCAGCAGCTTGCCGAACCTAGGACAGCACTTC.

This clonotype was detected many times. The V call is TRBV11-2, the J call TRBJ2-2; D unclear. The germline CDR1 and CDR2 sequences are SGHAT and FQNNGV. This CDR3 spans 13 amino acids. Deletions cut 4 bases from V and 1 base from J, with 4 bases between. Here the CDR3 DNA reads TGTGCCAGCAGCTCTCAGAACACCGGGGAGCTGTTTTTT. Amino acid sequence: CASSSQNTGELFF.

This clonotype has at least ten counts. V and J are TRBV5-1 and TRBJ1-4; D is ambiguous. CDR3 size: 17 residues. V lost 0 bases, J lost 0 bases, and 12 bases lay in between. Germline assignment: CDR1 SGHRS and CDR2 YFSETQ. This CDR3 is CASSLGTQTATNEKLFF. CDR3 in DNA: TGCGCCAGCAGCTTGGGGACTCAAACAGCAACTAATGAAAAACTGTTTTTT.

This clonotype was detected only a few times. The chain recombines TRBV2 with TRBJ1-4; maybe TRBD1 (5 bases). CDR3 length: 17 residues. The V gene's germline CDR1 is SNHLY and CDR2 FYNNEI. V dropped 4 bases and J dropped 5 bases, with 20 bases sitting between them. DNA for the CDR3: TGTGCCAGCAGTGCGTTAGGGACCTCCAAGGGGAATGAAAAACTGTTTTTT. Translation: CASSALGTSKGNEKLFF. The full variable domain, completed using reference TRBV2 and TRBJ1-4, is EPEVTQTPSHQVTQMGQEVILRCVPISNHLYFYWYRQILGQKVEFLVSFYNNEISEKSEIFDDQFSVERPDGSNFTLKIRSTKLEDSAMYFCASSALGTSKGNEKLFFGSGTQLSVL.

Concerning this clonotype: It may be a read error: a sequence one base away is much more abundant. The chain uses TRBV12-3 or TRBV12-4 and TRBJ2-1; TRBD2 matches 9 bases. The V segment lost 5 bases and the J segment 12 bases; nucleotides outside the gene matches: 14. CDR3 length equals 15 residues. The CDR3 protein is CASSPEAGGPYGQFF. DNA of the CDR3: TGTGCCAGCAGTCCGGAGGCGGGAGGGCCGTATGGGCAGTTCTTC.

This clonotype was counted at least ten times. This chain links TRBV20-1 with TRBJ2-7; 9 nucleotides agree with TRBD2. CDR1 DFQATT and CDR2 SNEGSKA come from the germline V gene (reference sequence). The CDR3 loop spans 12 amino acids. With V trimmed by 7 bases and J by 7 bases, 8 bases remained unmatched. The CDR3 DNA follows: TGCAGTGGGGCTAGCGGGATATGGGAGCAGTACTTC. Its translation is CSGASGIWEQYF.

This clonotype came up many times. The chain uses TRBV6-2 or TRBV6-3 and TRBJ2-2; 10 positions match TRBD1. V was clipped by 7 bases and J by 4 bases; unmatched bases: 9. The V gene's germline CDR1 is MNHEY and CDR2 SVGEGT. The CDR3 spans 16 residues. CDR3 sequence reads: CASTVLGQGVTGELFF. The CDR3, as DNA: TGTGCCAGCACCGTATTAGGACAGGGGGTCACCGGGGAGCTGTTTTTT.

This clonotype was seen a few times. The chain has TRBV27 and TRBJ2-1; 9 nucleotides match TRBD1. V shed 7 bases and J 8 bases; nucleotides not matched to a gene: 18. CDR1 is MNHEY, CDR2 SMNVEV, per germline (reference sequence). The CDR3 length is 17 residues. The CDR3, as DNA: TGTGCCAGCAAAAGAGGGTACGGGACAGGGCAGACGGATGAGCAGTTCTTC. As protein: CASKRGYGTGQTDEQFF.

In this sample, this clonotype turned up many times. The rearrangement uses TRBV20-1 and TRBJ2-5; 10 positions match TRBD2. CDR1 is DFQATT and CDR2 is SNEGSKA in the germline V gene (reference sequence). V was pared by 0 bases and J by 4 bases, with 14 bases of the junction left unmatched. The CDR3 runs to 18 residues. As DNA, the CDR3 is TGCAGTGCTAGAGATCCTTGGGCTAGCGGGAGTTTAGGAGAGACCCAGTACTTC. It translates to CSARDPWASGSLGETQYF.

This clonotype was recorded a few times. The rearrangement joins TRBV21-1 to TRBJ2-1; TRBD2 is the table's D call and was not checked against the DNA. TRBV21-1 is termed a pseudogene. This CDR3 is built from 14 residues. The CDR3: CASIRTYKNNEQFF. The CDR3 DNA follows: TGTGCCAGCATCCGGACTTACAAAAACAATGAGCAGTTCTTC.

This clonotype was seen a few times. The rearrangement uses TRBV30 and TRBJ1-6; D perhaps matches TRBD1 (6 bases). This CDR3 contains 15 residues. Germline V gives CDR1 GTSNPN, CDR2 SVGIG (reference sequence). Deletions cut 0 bases from V and 12 bases from J, with 18 bases between. The CDR3 DNA is TGTGCCTGGAGTGTACTATCAGGGGCCGCGGAACCCCTCCACTTT. It yields the protein CAWSVLSGAAEPLHF.

V usage is TRBV3-1 and J usage is TRBJ1-6; D remains unclear. This CDR3 has 16 residues. V dropped 4 bases and J dropped 0 bases, with 10 bases sitting between them. CDR1 LGHDT and CDR2 YNNKEL come from the germline V gene (reference sequence). Here the CDR3 DNA reads TGTGCCAGCAGCCCGGATGCACTCTCCTATAATTCACCCCTCCACTTT. Protein: CASSPDALSYNSPLHF.

Many counts were recorded for this clonotype. CDR3 DNA sequence: TGTGCCAGCAGCGACGTTGCCCAGCAGTTCTTC. Its translation: CASSDVAQQFF. V and J are TRBV3-1 and TRBJ2-1; D gene uncertain. This CDR3 has 11 amino acids. V lost 5 bases and J 11 bases, leaving 10 bases between the germline ends. Germline CDR1 and CDR2: LGHDT and YNNKEL (reference sequence).

This clonotype was counted at least ten times. This chain joins TRBV29-1 and TRBJ2-3; D is ambiguous. CDR1 and CDR2 (germline): SQVTM, ANQGSEA. This CDR3 spans 13 amino acids. Trimming stripped 3 bases from V and 2 bases from J, with 9 bases between. CDR3 coding DNA: TGCAGCGTTGACGGCGGAGCCACAGATACGCAGTATTTT. Protein: CSVDGGATDTQYF.

This clonotype was found a few times. The chain links TRBV10-1 to TRBJ1-1; tentatively, D is TRBD1 (6 bases). Trimming took 4 bases from V and 5 from J, leaving 17 bases between them. Germline-derived CDR1 and CDR2 are WNHNN and SYGVQD (reference sequence). This CDR3 has 15 residues. CDR3 DNA sequence: TGCGCCAGCAGTGTCGTCGGGGGGGGGCAAACTGAAGCTTTCTTT. Encoded protein: CASSVVGGGQTEAFF.

V is TRBV5-1 and J is TRBJ2-2; 8 bases are a match to TRBD2. V lost 1 base to trimming and J lost 4 bases; unmatched junction nucleotides: 12. This CDR3 region has 18 residues. Germline CDR1 and CDR2: SGHRS and YFSETQ. The CDR3 DNA reads as TGCGCCAGCAGCTTGCTCCTTAGCGGGAAGACTGGCACCGGGGAGCTGTTTTTT. Encoded protein: CASSLLLSGKTGTGELFF.

As for this clonotype: A much more abundant neighbour one base away suggests this may be a read error. This sequence joins TRBV10-3 and TRBJ2-1; D is possibly TRBD2 (6 bases). This CDR3 contains 14 residues. The germline gives CDR1 ENHRY, CDR2 SYGVKD. The ends were cut back, 4 bases at V and 4 bases at J, with 11 bases in the middle. CDR3 DNA sequence: TGTGCCATCAGTGGGCTAGCGACTTACAATGAGCAGTTCTTC. Translation: CAISGLATYNEQFF.

In this sample, this clonotype turned up many times. The V and J genes are TRBV20-1 and TRBJ1-2, with TRBD1 identical over 7 bases. The CDR3 is 13 residues long. The trim removed 5 bases at V and 0 bases at J, leaving 3 bases unmatched. The germline gives CDR1 DFQATT, CDR2 SNEGSKA (reference sequence). The CDR3 DNA is TGCAGTGCTTACGACAGGGCTAACTATGGCTACACCTTC. As protein: CSAYDRANYGYTF.

This clonotype was observed at least ten times. The chain carries TRBV3-1 and TRBJ2-3; D gene uncertain. The CDR3 is 14 residues long. Germline V lookup: CDR1 LGHDT, CDR2 YNNKEL (reference sequence). The ends were cut back, 1 base at V and 5 bases at J, with 10 bases in the middle. The CDR3: CASSQGPSGDTQYF. The CDR3 DNA follows: TGTGCCAGCAGCCAAGGCCCCTCAGGAGATACGCAGTATTTT.

The chain links TRBV20-1 to TRBJ2-7; TRBD2 aligns across 10 bases. The CDR3 has 14 residues. The V and J ends lost 0 bases and 4 bases, in that order; junction bases with no gene match: 3. Germline V gene lookup returns CDR1 DFQATT and CDR2 SNEGSKA (reference sequence). The DNA of the CDR3 is TGCAGTGCTAGAGAACCTAGCGGGAGTTACGAGCAGTACTTC. This encodes CSAREPSGSYEQYF.

In its sample, this clonotype was seen a few times. This chain links TRBV9 with TRBJ2-3; 7 nucleotides match TRBD2. Per germline, CDR1 SGDLS and CDR2 YYNGEE. The CDR3 is 15 amino acids. The J segment lost 0 bases and the V segment lost 0 bases, leaving 1 base of the junction unmatched. The DNA of the CDR3 is TGTGCCAGCAGCGTAGCAGCGGGGAGCACAGATACGCAGTATTTT. Translation gives CASSVAAGSTDTQYF.

This clonotype has just a few counts. The chain recombines TRBV12-3 or TRBV12-4 with TRBJ2-2, with unresolved D. V lost 5 bases and J lost 5, with 9 bases in between. This CDR3 contains 13 residues. The CDR3 is CASSIRATGELFF. CDR3 in DNA: TGTGCCAGCAGTATCCGGGCGACCGGGGAGCTGTTTTTT.

This clonotype was seen many times. V gene TRBV6-2 or TRBV6-3 combines with J gene TRBJ2-1, with D tentatively TRBD2 (5 bases). Trimming cost V 9 bases and J 10 bases, with 16 bases left between them. CDR1 MNHEY and CDR2 SVGEGT come from the germline V gene. The CDR3 loop spans 12 amino acids. The CDR3 here is CASMTTSREQFF. The CDR3 DNA reads TGTGCCAGTATGACTACGTCGCGCGAGCAGTTCTTC.

The chain uses TRBV5-1 and TRBJ2-3, with 14 bases that match TRBD2. Germline V gives CDR1 SGHRS, CDR2 YFSETQ. J gave up 3 bases and V 4 bases, and 10 bases lay outside the gene matches. The CDR3 totals 18 residues. The CDR3, as DNA: TGCGCCAGCAGCCCGATTGGGACTAGCGGGAGTCTGACAGATACGCAGTATTTT. It codes for CASSPIGTSGSLTDTQYF.

This clonotype has at least ten counts. The chain couples TRBV5-1 to TRBJ1-2, with 8 bases lining up with TRBD1. Looked up from germline, CDR1 is SGHRS and CDR2 is YFSETQ. V lost 0 bases, J lost 4 bases, and 5 bases stayed unmatched. The CDR3 sequence is 15 residues long. The CDR3 loop reads CASSLGQGIFYGYTF. The CDR3 DNA sequence: TGCGCCAGCAGCTTGGGACAGGGGATCTTCTATGGCTACACCTTC.

The CDR3 region is CSATTFSGSSYNEQFF. The DNA for the CDR3 is TGCAGTGCTACGACCTTTAGCGGGAGTTCCTACAATGAGCAGTTCTTC. This chain joins TRBV20-1 and TRBJ2-1; TRBD2 agrees at 9 bases. CDR1 is DFQATT, CDR2 SNEGSKA, per germline (reference sequence). The trim removed 4 bases at V and 1 base at J, leaving 8 bases unmatched. CDR3 size: 16 residues.

This sequence joins TRBV30 and TRBJ1-2; TRBD1 aligns across 7 bases. Germline CDR1 is GTSNPN and CDR2 is SVGIG (reference sequence). Unmatched junction bases numbered 6, after V lost 8 bases and J lost 3 bases. CDR3 length: 12 residues. For the CDR3, the DNA is TGTGCCGGAAACAGGGGCGACTATGGCTACACCTTC. Translation gives CAGNRGDYGYTF.

This clonotype was seen many times. V is TRBV20-1 and J is TRBJ1-2, with 7 bases aligning to TRBD1. Per germline, CDR1 DFQATT and CDR2 SNEGSKA (reference sequence). With V trimmed by 6 bases and J by 4 bases, 11 bases remained unmatched. The CDR3 sequence is 14 residues long. The CDR3 region has the DNA TGCAGTGCGCGTGCAGGGGGAAGTACCTATGGCTACACCTTC. This sequence encodes CSARAGGSTYGYTF.